Listed here is a single T cell receptor (beta chain). The sample comes from a study of Tregs in tolerant kidney transplant recipients. V lost 4 bases and J lost 1; bases outside the gene matches: 7. CDR1 and CDR2 from the germline V gene are LGHNA and YNFKEQ. The CDR3 has 16 amino acids. Here immunoSEQ multiplex PCR was the method, and the copy in TCRdb shows in-frame clones only, minus some. The data show about 64,000 clones, under 98% seen once. The chain couples TRBV4-2 to TRBJ1-5, with 7 bases that match TRBD1. The sequenced sample was Tregs from blood, obtained before the transplant. This clonotype originated in a human donor who received a combined kidney and bone marrow transplant. In nucleotides, the CDR3 is TGTGCCAGCAGCCCCGGGACAGACTCCAGCAATCAGCCCCAGCATTTT. This encodes CASSPGTDSSNQPQHF.